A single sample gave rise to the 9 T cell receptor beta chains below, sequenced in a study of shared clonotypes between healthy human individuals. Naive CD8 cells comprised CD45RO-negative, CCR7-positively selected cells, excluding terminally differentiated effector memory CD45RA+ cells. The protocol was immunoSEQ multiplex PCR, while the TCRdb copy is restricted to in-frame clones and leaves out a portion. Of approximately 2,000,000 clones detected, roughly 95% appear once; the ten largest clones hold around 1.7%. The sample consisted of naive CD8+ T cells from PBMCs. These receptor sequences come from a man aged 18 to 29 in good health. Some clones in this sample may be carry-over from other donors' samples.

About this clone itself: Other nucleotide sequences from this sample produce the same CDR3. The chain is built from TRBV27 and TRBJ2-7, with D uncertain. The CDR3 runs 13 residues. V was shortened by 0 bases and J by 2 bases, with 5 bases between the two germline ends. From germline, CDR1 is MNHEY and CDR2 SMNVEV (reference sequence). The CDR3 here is CASSLSPTYEQYF. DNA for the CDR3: TGTGCCAGCAGTTTATCCCCAACCTACGAGCAGTACTTC.

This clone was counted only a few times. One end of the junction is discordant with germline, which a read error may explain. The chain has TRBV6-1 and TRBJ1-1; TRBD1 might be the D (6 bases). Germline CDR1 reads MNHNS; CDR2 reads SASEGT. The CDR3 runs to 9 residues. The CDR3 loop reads CASSEQGRF. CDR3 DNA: TGTGCCAGCAGTGAACAGGGGCGCTTT.

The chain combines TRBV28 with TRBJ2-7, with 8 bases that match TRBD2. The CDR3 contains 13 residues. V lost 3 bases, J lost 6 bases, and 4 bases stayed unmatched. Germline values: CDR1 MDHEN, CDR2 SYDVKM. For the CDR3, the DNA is TGTGCCAGCAGTTTCGCGGGGGGCGGCGAGCAGTACTTC. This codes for CASSFAGGGEQYF.

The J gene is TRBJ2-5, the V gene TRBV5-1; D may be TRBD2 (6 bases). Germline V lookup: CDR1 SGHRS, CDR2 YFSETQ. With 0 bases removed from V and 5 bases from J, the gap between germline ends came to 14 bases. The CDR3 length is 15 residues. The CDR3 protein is CASSLESGGRETQYF. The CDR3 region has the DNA TGCGCCAGCAGCTTGGAGAGCGGAGGGCGGGAGACCCAGTACTTC.

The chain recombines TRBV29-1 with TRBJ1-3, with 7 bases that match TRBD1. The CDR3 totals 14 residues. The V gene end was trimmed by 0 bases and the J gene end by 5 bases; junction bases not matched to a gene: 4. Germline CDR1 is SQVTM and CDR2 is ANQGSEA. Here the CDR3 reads CSVEDAQGRNTIYF. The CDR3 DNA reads TGCAGCGTTGAAGATGCACAGGGGAGAAACACCATATATTTT.

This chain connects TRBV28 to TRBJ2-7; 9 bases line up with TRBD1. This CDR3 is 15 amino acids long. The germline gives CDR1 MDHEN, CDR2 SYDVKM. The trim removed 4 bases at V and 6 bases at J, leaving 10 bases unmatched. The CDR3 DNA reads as TGTGCCAGCAGTTCACCCGGGACAGGGATTAGCGAGCAGTACTTC. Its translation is CASSSPGTGISEQYF.

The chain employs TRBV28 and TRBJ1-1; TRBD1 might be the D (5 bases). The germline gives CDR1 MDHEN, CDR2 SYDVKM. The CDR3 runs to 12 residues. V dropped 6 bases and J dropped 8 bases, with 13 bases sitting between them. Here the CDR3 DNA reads TGTGCCAGCAGCCATAATGGGGCAGAAGCTTTCTTT. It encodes CASSHNGAEAFF.

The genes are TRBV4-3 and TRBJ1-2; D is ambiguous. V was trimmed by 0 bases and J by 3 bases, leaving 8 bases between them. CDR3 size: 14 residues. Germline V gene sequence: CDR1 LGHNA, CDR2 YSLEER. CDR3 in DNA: TGCGCCAGCAGCCAAGATACTACCCACTATGGCTACACCTTC. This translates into CASSQDTTHYGYTF.

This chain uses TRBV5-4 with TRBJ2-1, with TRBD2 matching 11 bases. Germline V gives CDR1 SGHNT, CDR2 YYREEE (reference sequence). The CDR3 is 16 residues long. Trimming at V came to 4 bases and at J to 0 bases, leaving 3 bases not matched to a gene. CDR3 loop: CASSVGLAASYNEQFF. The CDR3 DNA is TGTGCCAGCAGCGTGGGACTAGCGGCCTCCTACAATGAGCAGTTCTTC.